The 12 T cell receptor beta chains listed next were all sequenced from one sample in a study of cytomegalovirus exposure and HLA in healthy donors. Researchers ran the PCR with 60 Vbeta and 13 Jbeta primers. Here immunoSEQ multiplex PCR was the method, and the copy in TCRdb shows in-frame clones only, minus some. The sample carries just over 150,000 clones, roughly 84% recorded once. The sample consisted of PBMCs. The receptors originated from a man younger than 35 in good health and CMV-seropositive.

J is TRBJ2-1 and V is TRBV9; D not resolved. The CDR3 is 12 amino acids. CDR1 is SGDLS and CDR2 is YYNGEE in the germline V gene. V was trimmed by 0 bases and J by 8 bases, leaving 6 bases between them. In DNA form, the CDR3 reads TGTGCCAGCAGCGTAGTGCAGTATGAGCAGTTCTTC. This gives the protein CASSVVQYEQFF.

This clone has only one observation. This chain connects TRBV6-5 to TRBJ2-7; the match to TRBD1 covers 7 bases. V lost 10 bases, J lost 7 bases, and 16 bases stayed unmatched. Looked up from germline, CDR1 is MNHEY and CDR2 is SVGAGI. This CDR3 is 14 amino acids long. The CDR3 here is CATGPPGQSGEQYF. The DNA of the CDR3 is TGTGCCACAGGTCCACCGGGACAGTCGGGGGAGCAGTACTTC.

V usage is TRBV4-1 and J usage is TRBJ1-2, with 7 nucleotides matching TRBD1. With V trimmed by 0 bases and J by 5 bases, 6 bases remained unmatched. CDR1 is MGHRA and CDR2 is YSYEKL in the germline V gene. The CDR3 length is 15 residues. CDR3 in amino acids: CASSQDTGERYGYTF. The CDR3 coding sequence is TGCGCCAGCAGCCAAGACACAGGGGAGAGGTATGGCTACACCTTC.

V usage is TRBV11-3 and J usage is TRBJ2-5, with a tentative D call TRBD2 (5 bases). Germline CDR1 is SGHNT and CDR2 is YENEEA. This CDR3 has 12 amino acids. The V end lost 4 bases, the J end lost 5 bases, and 8 bases lay between the germline ends. The CDR3 DNA reads TGTGCCAGCAGCTCTAGCCTGGAGACCCAGTACTTC. It is translated as CASSSSLETQYF.

The chain carries TRBV15 and TRBJ2-3, with 13 bases aligning to TRBD2. CDR1 LNHNV and CDR2 YYDKDF come from the germline V gene (reference sequence). The CDR3 has 17 amino acids. V was clipped by 3 bases and J by 1 base; unmatched bases: 4. The CDR3 DNA reads TGTGCCACCAGCAGTACACTAGCGGGGGGGGGCACAGATACGCAGTATTTT. It codes for CATSSTLAGGGTDTQYF.

The V gene is TRBV6-1, the J gene TRBJ1-5, with 7 bases aligning to TRBD1. The junction had 12 bases not matched to a gene; V was cut back by 3 bases and J by 1 base. The CDR3 has 18 residues. Germline assignment: CDR1 MNHNS and CDR2 SASEGT. The CDR3 sequence is CASSDNRGRRGSNQPQHF. The CDR3 DNA follows: TGTGCCAGCAGTGACAACAGGGGTAGGCGCGGGAGCAATCAGCCCCAGCATTTT.

About this clone itself: Within the sample, other DNA sequences also encode this same CDR3. V is TRBV9 and J is TRBJ1-6, with no clear D. This CDR3 contains 15 residues. Between the trimmed V and J ends, which lost 6 bases and 7 bases, there was a span of 17 bases. Germline CDR1 is SGDLS and CDR2 is YYNGEE. The CDR3 here is CASTPREGANSPLHF. The CDR3, as DNA: TGTGCCAGCACCCCTCGGGAAGGTGCCAATTCACCCCTCCACTTT.

This rearrangement joins TRBV7-9 to TRBJ2-5, with TRBD2 as a possible D gene (6 bases). V gave up 2 bases and J gave up 2 bases, with 15 bases separating them. The germline V gene encodes CDR1 SEHNR and CDR2 FQNEAQ (reference sequence). There are 16 residues in the CDR3. DNA for the CDR3: TGTGCCAGCAGCTTAATCGTAGGGGACTTTCAAGAGACCCAGTACTTC. Translation: CASSLIVGDFQETQYF.

This rearrangement joins TRBV5-6 to TRBJ1-5, with TRBD1 identical over 8 bases. Germline lookup yields CDR1 SGHDT and CDR2 YYEEEE. The CDR3 runs 15 residues. Trimming took 0 bases from V and 2 from J; bases not matched to a gene: 1. The CDR3 coding sequence is TGTGCCAGCAGCTTGGCGGGACAGGGCAATCAGCCCCAGCATTTT. Its protein product is CASSLAGQGNQPQHF.

This sequence joins TRBV19 and TRBJ2-7; weak D call: TRBD2 (6 bases). Trimming removed 1 base at V and 5 bases at J, with 18 bases between. The CDR3 sequence is 16 residues long. CDR1 is LNHDA and CDR2 is SQIVND in the germline V gene (reference sequence). CDR3 coding DNA: TGTGCCAGTAGTATAGGAAAAGGGGTAAAGCGGGACGAGCAGTACTTC. It yields the protein CASSIGKGVKRDEQYF.

The chain has TRBV7-6 and TRBJ2-3, with a tentative D call TRBD1 (6 bases). The V end was cut by 5 bases, the J end by 0 bases, with 12 bases between. Germline CDR1 reads SGHVS; CDR2 reads FNYEAQ. The CDR3 has 15 residues. Here the CDR3 reads CASSNDRFSTDTQYF. CDR3 DNA sequence: TGTGCCAGCAGCAACGACAGGTTTAGCACAGATACGCAGTATTTT.

The chain has TRBV5-1 and TRBJ2-2; TRBD1 is a possible D gene (5 bases). The CDR3 loop spans 16 amino acids. Trimming shortened V by 0 bases and J by 2 bases, and 11 bases separated the two germline ends. In germline, CDR1 is SGHRS, CDR2 YFSETQ. In nucleotides, the CDR3 is TGCGCCAGCAGCTTGGCCACCGGACAAAACACCGGGGAGCTGTTTTTT. Translated, it gives CASSLATGQNTGELFF.